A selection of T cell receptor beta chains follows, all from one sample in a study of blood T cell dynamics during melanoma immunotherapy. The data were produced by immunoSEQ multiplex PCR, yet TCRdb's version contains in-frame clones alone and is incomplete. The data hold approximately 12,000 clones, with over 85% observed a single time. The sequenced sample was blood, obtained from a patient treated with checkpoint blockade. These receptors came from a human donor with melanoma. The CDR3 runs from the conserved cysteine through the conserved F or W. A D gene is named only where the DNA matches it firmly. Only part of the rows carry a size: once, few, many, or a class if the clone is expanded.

CDR3nt: TGTGCCAGCAGCTTTGGTGGAGGTGAAAAACTGTTTTTT
CDR3aa: CASSFGGGEKLFF
j_gene: TRBJ1-4
abundance: -
d_gene: -
v_gene: TRBV7-8

CDR3nt: TGTGCCAGCAGCGTAGGAGGTACTACTTACAATGAGCAGTTCTTC
CDR3aa: CASSVGGTTYNEQFF
j_gene: TRBJ2-1
abundance: once
d_gene: -
v_gene: TRBV9

CDR3nt: TGTGCCAGCAGCTTAGGTGGGACGGCCAAAGCTTTCTTT
CDR3aa: CASSLGGTAKAFF
j_gene: TRBJ1-1
abundance: -
d_gene: -
v_gene: TRBV7-9

CDR3nt: TGTGCCTGGAGTCAATTCTATGGCTACACCTTC
CDR3aa: CAWSQFYGYTF
j_gene: TRBJ1-2
abundance: -
d_gene: -
v_gene: TRBV30

CDR3nt: TGTGCCAGCAGCTTATTCGGACTTGGGGCCGACGACGAGCAGTACTTC
CDR3aa: CASSLFGLGADDEQYF
j_gene: TRBJ2-7
abundance: -
d_gene: -
v_gene: TRBV7-2

CDR3nt: TGTGCTAGCGTGCAGGGTCCGCAAGAGACCCAGTACTTC
CDR3aa: CASVQGPQETQYF
j_gene: TRBJ2-5
abundance: -
d_gene: -
v_gene: TRBV7-7

CDR3nt: TGTGCCAGCAGCTTAGAGCGGATGAACACTGAAGCTTTCTTT
CDR3aa: CASSLERMNTEAFF
j_gene: TRBJ1-1
abundance: -
d_gene: -
v_gene: TRBV7-2

CDR3nt: TGCGCCAGCAGCCAAGATCCCGGCGGGAGCTCCTACAATGAGCAGTTCTTC
CDR3aa: CASSQDPGGSSYNEQFF
j_gene: TRBJ2-1
abundance: -
d_gene: TRBD2
v_gene: TRBV4-1

CDR3nt: TGCGCCAGCAGCCCCAGTGGAGCGGGACAGGGGGCCCGAGAGCAGTACTTC
CDR3aa: CASSPSGAGQGAREQYF
j_gene: TRBJ2-7
abundance: -
d_gene: TRBD1
v_gene: TRBV4-3

CDR3nt: TGTGCCATCAGTGAGTTCCACAGGGGCGGATACGAGCAGTACTTC
CDR3aa: CAISEFHRGGYEQYF
j_gene: TRBJ2-7
abundance: -
d_gene: TRBD1
v_gene: TRBV10-3

CDR3nt: TGTGCCAGCCAACCCCCCATAGGGGGGGGAGGAGGTGAGCAGTTCTTC
CDR3aa: CASQPPIGGGGGEQFF
j_gene: TRBJ2-1
abundance: -
d_gene: -
v_gene: TRBV28

CDR3nt: TGTGCCAGCAATGTGGTGGGAGGCAACACCGGGGAGCTGTTTTTT
CDR3aa: CASNVVGGNTGELFF
j_gene: TRBJ2-2
abundance: -
d_gene: -
v_gene: TRBV9

CDR3nt: TGTGCCAGCAGTTTTCGACAGGGACGGAATGGCTACACCTTC
CDR3aa: CASSFRQGRNGYTF
j_gene: TRBJ1-2
abundance: -
d_gene: TRBD1
v_gene: TRBV2

CDR3nt: TGTGCCAGCAGGAGGAAGGGTTTCACAGATACGCAGTATTTT
CDR3aa: CASRRKGFTDTQYF
j_gene: TRBJ2-3
abundance: -
d_gene: -
v_gene: TRBV28

CDR3nt: TGCGCCAGCAGCGGCCAGCGGGGGGCGGAGAAGACCCAGTACTTC
CDR3aa: CASSGQRGAEKTQYF
j_gene: TRBJ2-5
abundance: -
d_gene: TRBD2
v_gene: TRBV5-1

CDR3nt: TGTGCCAGCAGCTTGAGAGTTGGGAGGGGTGGGGCAGATACGCAGTATTTT
CDR3aa: CASSLRVGRGGADTQYF
j_gene: TRBJ2-3
abundance: -
d_gene: TRBD2
v_gene: TRBV5-4

CDR3nt: TGTGCCAGCAGCGTACGCCTAAGGGATACGCAGTATTTT
CDR3aa: CASSVRLRDTQYF
j_gene: TRBJ2-3
abundance: -
d_gene: -
v_gene: TRBV9

CDR3nt: TGCAGCGTTGAAAAAACCTACCGTACTTATGGCTACACCTTC
CDR3aa: CSVEKTYRTYGYTF
j_gene: TRBJ1-2
abundance: -
d_gene: -
v_gene: TRBV29-1

CDR3nt: TGTGCCAGCAGCCGACAGGCGGGGGAGACCCAGTACTTC
CDR3aa: CASSRQAGETQYF
j_gene: TRBJ2-5
abundance: -
d_gene: -
v_gene: TRBV6-5

CDR3nt: TGCAGCGTTGCCGGGGACGGATTCTACGAGCAGTACTTC
CDR3aa: CSVAGDGFYEQYF
j_gene: TRBJ2-7
abundance: -
d_gene: -
v_gene: TRBV29-1

CDR3nt: TGTGCCAGCAGTTACGACAGGGGAACTGGAAACACCATATATTTT
CDR3aa: CASSYDRGTGNTIYF
j_gene: TRBJ1-3
abundance: -
d_gene: TRBD1
v_gene: TRBV6-6

CDR3nt: TGTGCCAGCACTCGATGGCAAGAGACCCAGTACTTC
CDR3aa: CASTRWQETQYF
j_gene: TRBJ2-5
abundance: -
d_gene: -
v_gene: TRBV2

CDR3nt: TGCAGCGTCGATACAGGGGCCATCGGAGGGAACACTGAAGCTTTCTTT
CDR3aa: CSVDTGAIGGNTEAFF
j_gene: TRBJ1-1
abundance: -
d_gene: TRBD1
v_gene: TRBV29-1

CDR3nt: TGTGCCAGTAGTTCCGGGACAGTGAACACTGAAGCTTTCTTT
CDR3aa: CASSSGTVNTEAFF
j_gene: TRBJ1-1
abundance: few
d_gene: TRBD1
v_gene: TRBV19

CDR3nt: TGTGCCAGCAGCTTTCGTCTAGGGCAGGGGGGATACGAGCAGTACTTC
CDR3aa: CASSFRLGQGGYEQYF
j_gene: TRBJ2-7
abundance: few
d_gene: -
v_gene: TRBV5-8

CDR3nt: TGTGCCAGCAGCTTTGGGGCCCAGCCCCAGCATTTT
CDR3aa: CASSFGAQPQHF
j_gene: TRBJ1-5
abundance: -
d_gene: -
v_gene: TRBV7-9

CDR3nt: TGTGCCAGCAGCGGCCTAGTTGAACAGCGAAGCGAGCAGTACTTC
CDR3aa: CASSGLVEQRSEQYF
j_gene: TRBJ2-7
abundance: -
d_gene: -
v_gene: TRBV9

CDR3nt: TGTGCCAGCACCAAACCGGACAGCCCTGCCTATGGCTACACCTTC
CDR3aa: CASTKPDSPAYGYTF
j_gene: TRBJ1-2
abundance: once
d_gene: -
v_gene: TRBV6-1

CDR3nt: TGTGCCAGCAGTTCTCGGGGGGCCTCCTACAATGAGCAGTTCTTC
CDR3aa: CASSSRGASYNEQFF
j_gene: TRBJ2-1
abundance: -
d_gene: -
v_gene: TRBV28

CDR3nt: TGTGCCAGCAGTCGGACAGGGAGGAACACCATATATTTT
CDR3aa: CASSRTGRNTIYF
j_gene: TRBJ1-3
abundance: -
d_gene: TRBD1
v_gene: TRBV28

CDR3nt: TGTGCCAGCAGGGGGGACCAGAGCTCCTACAATGAGCAGTTCTTC
CDR3aa: CASRGDQSSYNEQFF
j_gene: TRBJ2-1
abundance: -
d_gene: -
v_gene: TRBV2

CDR3nt: TGTGCCAGCAGCCCAGACCGGGGGACTTTAGAGACCCAGTACTTC
CDR3aa: CASSPDRGTLETQYF
j_gene: TRBJ2-5
abundance: -
d_gene: -
v_gene: TRBV5-4

CDR3nt: TGTGCCTGGGGTGAGGAAGGCAATCAGCCCCAGCATTTT
CDR3aa: CAWGEEGNQPQHF
j_gene: TRBJ1-5
abundance: few
d_gene: -
v_gene: TRBV30

CDR3nt: TGCGCCAGCAGCGGAACCCCCTTTTCAGGGGACACTGAAGCTTTCTTT
CDR3aa: CASSGTPFSGDTEAFF
j_gene: TRBJ1-1
abundance: -
d_gene: -
v_gene: TRBV5-1

CDR3nt: TGTGCCAGCAGCCAGGGGTCGAAGATTTACAATGAGCAGTTCTTC
CDR3aa: CASSQGSKIYNEQFF
j_gene: TRBJ2-1
abundance: -
d_gene: -
v_gene: TRBV14

CDR3nt: TGTGCCAGTAGTAGCGAGGGAGGGTCCACTCAGCCCCAGCATTTT
CDR3aa: CASSSEGGSTQPQHF
j_gene: TRBJ1-5
abundance: -
d_gene: -
v_gene: TRBV19

CDR3nt: TGTGCCAGCAGTGAAGCACTCCAGGGGAACACTGAAGCTTTCTTT
CDR3aa: CASSEALQGNTEAFF
j_gene: TRBJ1-1
abundance: -
d_gene: -
v_gene: TRBV6-1

CDR3nt: TGTGCCAGCAGCCCCGGGACAGGGGGCTTAGATACGCAGTATTTT
CDR3aa: CASSPGTGGLDTQYF
j_gene: TRBJ2-3
abundance: -
d_gene: TRBD1
v_gene: TRBV7-6

CDR3nt: TGTGCCAGCAGCTTAGGGACTAGGACCGGGGAGCTGTTTTTT
CDR3aa: CASSLGTRTGELFF
j_gene: TRBJ2-2
abundance: once
d_gene: TRBD2
v_gene: TRBV7-9

CDR3nt: TGTGCCAGCAGCCCGAGACATGCGACCTACGAGCAGTACTTC
CDR3aa: CASSPRHATYEQYF
j_gene: TRBJ2-7
abundance: -
d_gene: -
v_gene: TRBV9

CDR3nt: TGCGCCAGCAGCTATCGGCTGAGCGATGAAAAACTGTTTTTT
CDR3aa: CASSYRLSDEKLFF
j_gene: TRBJ1-4
abundance: -
d_gene: -
v_gene: TRBV5-1

CDR3nt: TGTGCCAGCATCTCGGGGGGCCCCAATTATGAGCAGTTCTTC
CDR3aa: CASISGGPNYEQFF
j_gene: TRBJ2-1
abundance: -
d_gene: -
v_gene: TRBV7-2

CDR3nt: TGTGCCACCTGGGGGGCCGGGGAGCTGTTTTTT
CDR3aa: CATWGAGELFF
j_gene: TRBJ2-2
abundance: -
d_gene: -
v_gene: TRBV7-9

CDR3nt: TGTGCCAGCTCACCCTCAGTAGGAGGCCCCGGAAATCAGCCCCAGCATTTT
CDR3aa: CASSPSVGGPGNQPQHF
j_gene: TRBJ1-5
abundance: -
d_gene: -
v_gene: TRBV18

CDR3nt: TGTGCCAGCAGTTTAAATTCTGGGGGCACTGAAGCTTTCTTT
CDR3aa: CASSLNSGGTEAFF
j_gene: TRBJ1-1
abundance: -
d_gene: -
v_gene: TRBV28

CDR3nt: TGTGCCAGCAGTTTATCTCAGCTCACGGGGGATACGCAGTATTTT
CDR3aa: CASSLSQLTGDTQYF
j_gene: TRBJ2-3
abundance: -
d_gene: -
v_gene: TRBV28

CDR3nt: TGTGCCAGCAGCAATCCCCTGACGGAGGCCTATAATTCACCCCTCCACTTT
CDR3aa: CASSNPLTEAYNSPLHF
j_gene: TRBJ1-6
abundance: -
d_gene: -
v_gene: TRBV21-1

CDR3nt: TGTGCCAGCAGTTTACCCCCTCTGACAGGGTTCAACGAGCAGTACTTC
CDR3aa: CASSLPPLTGFNEQYF
j_gene: TRBJ2-7
abundance: -
d_gene: TRBD1
v_gene: TRBV27

CDR3nt: TGTGCCAGCAGCCCGGGGACAGGGAGAATTTCGACCGGGGAGCTGTTTTTT
CDR3aa: CASSPGTGRISTGELFF
j_gene: TRBJ2-2
abundance: -
d_gene: TRBD1
v_gene: TRBV7-6

CDR3nt: TGTGCCAGCAGCTTGGGCTCCGCGCAATGGTCACCCCTCCACTTT
CDR3aa: CASSLGSAQWSPLHF
j_gene: TRBJ1-6
abundance: -
d_gene: -
v_gene: TRBV25-1

CDR3nt: TGCAGCGCGGAGACAGGGGGCACTGAAGCTTTCTTT
CDR3aa: CSAETGGTEAFF
j_gene: TRBJ1-1
abundance: few
d_gene: TRBD1
v_gene: TRBV29-1

CDR3nt: TGTGCCAGCAGCCAAGGAGTTCTCACTTACAATGGGCAGTTCTTC
CDR3aa: CASSQGVLTYNGQFF
j_gene: TRBJ2-1
abundance: -
d_gene: -
v_gene: TRBV14

CDR3nt: TGTGCCAGCGGTCACCTTTTCGAGCAGTACTTC
CDR3aa: CASGHLFEQYF
j_gene: TRBJ2-7
abundance: -
d_gene: -
v_gene: TRBV27

CDR3nt: TGTGCCAGCAGTGATCGTGACAGGGCCCTCTCTGGGGCCAACGTCCTGACTTTC
CDR3aa: CASSDRDRALSGANVLTF
j_gene: TRBJ2-6
abundance: -
d_gene: TRBD1
v_gene: TRBV25-1

CDR3nt: TGCGCCAGCAGTTGGGGTCCCGGGGAGCTGTTTTTT
CDR3aa: CASSWGPGELFF
j_gene: TRBJ2-2
abundance: -
d_gene: -
v_gene: TRBV5-1

CDR3nt: TGTGCCAGCAGCTTAGGTCACGGAGGCAACACTGAAGCTTTCTTT
CDR3aa: CASSLGHGGNTEAFF
j_gene: TRBJ1-1
abundance: -
d_gene: -
v_gene: TRBV11-3

CDR3nt: TGTGCCAGCAGCTCCCGAGGTCCCGACGAGCAGTACTTC
CDR3aa: CASSSRGPDEQYF
j_gene: TRBJ2-7
abundance: -
d_gene: -
v_gene: TRBV7-8

CDR3nt: TGTGCCTGGACAGGGGCGAACTATAATTCACCCCTCCACTTT
CDR3aa: CAWTGANYNSPLHF
j_gene: TRBJ1-6
abundance: -
d_gene: -
v_gene: TRBV30

CDR3nt: TGTGCCAGCAGCTTGGGCCCCTACAATGAGCAGTTCTTC
CDR3aa: CASSLGPYNEQFF
j_gene: TRBJ2-1
abundance: -
d_gene: -
v_gene: TRBV7-9

CDR3nt: TGTGCCATCAGTGAGTCGCAGGGGTATGAGGGTGGCTACACCTTC
CDR3aa: CAISESQGYEGGYTF
j_gene: TRBJ1-2
abundance: -
d_gene: -
v_gene: TRBV10-3